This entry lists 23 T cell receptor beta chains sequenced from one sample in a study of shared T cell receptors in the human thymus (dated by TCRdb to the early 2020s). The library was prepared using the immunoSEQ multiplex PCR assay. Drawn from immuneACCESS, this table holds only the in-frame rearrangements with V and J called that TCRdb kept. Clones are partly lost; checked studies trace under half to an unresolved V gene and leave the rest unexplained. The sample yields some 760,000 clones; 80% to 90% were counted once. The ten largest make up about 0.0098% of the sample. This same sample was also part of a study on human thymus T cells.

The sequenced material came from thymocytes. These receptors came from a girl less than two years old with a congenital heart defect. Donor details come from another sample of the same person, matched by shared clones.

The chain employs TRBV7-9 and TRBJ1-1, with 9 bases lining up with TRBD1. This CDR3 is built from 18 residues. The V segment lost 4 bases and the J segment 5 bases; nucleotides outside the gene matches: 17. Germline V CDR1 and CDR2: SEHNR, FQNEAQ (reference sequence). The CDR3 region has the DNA TGTGCCAGCAGCTCCCGTAGGGACAGGGAGCCCACGGGGACTGAAGCTTTCTTT. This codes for CASSSRRDREPTGTEAFF.

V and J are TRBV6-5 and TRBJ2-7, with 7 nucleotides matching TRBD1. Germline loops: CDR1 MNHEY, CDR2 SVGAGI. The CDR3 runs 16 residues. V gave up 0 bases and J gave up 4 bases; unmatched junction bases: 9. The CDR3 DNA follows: TGTGCCAGCAGTTACTCCTTTAGAGACAGGGATTACGAGCAGTACTTC. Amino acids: CASSYSFRDRDYEQYF.

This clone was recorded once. CDR3 region: CASSPLTANINSGANVLTF. The CDR3 DNA is TGCGCCAGCAGCCCCCTGACAGCTAATATTAACTCTGGGGCCAACGTCCTGACTTTC. This chain joins TRBV4-3 and TRBJ2-6, with D perhaps TRBD1 (5 bases). Germline V gives CDR1 LGHNA, CDR2 YSLEER. The CDR3 has 19 amino acids. Trimming removed 4 bases from V and 0 bases from J, with 19 bases in between.

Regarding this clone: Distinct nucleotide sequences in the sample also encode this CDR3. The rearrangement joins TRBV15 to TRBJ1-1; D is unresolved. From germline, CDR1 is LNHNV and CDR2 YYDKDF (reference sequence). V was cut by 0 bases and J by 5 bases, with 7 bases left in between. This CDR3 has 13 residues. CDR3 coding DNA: TGTGCCACCAGCAGAGATTGGAGAACTGAAGCTTTCTTT. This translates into CATSRDWRTEAFF.

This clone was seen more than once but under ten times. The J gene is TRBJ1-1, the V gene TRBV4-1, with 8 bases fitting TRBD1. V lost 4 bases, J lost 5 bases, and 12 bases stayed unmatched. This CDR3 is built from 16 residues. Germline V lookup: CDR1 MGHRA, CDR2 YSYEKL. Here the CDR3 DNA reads TGCGCCAGCAGCCCAAGACAGGGGAGAGAGAGAACTGAAGCTTTCTTT. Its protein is CASSPRQGRERTEAFF.

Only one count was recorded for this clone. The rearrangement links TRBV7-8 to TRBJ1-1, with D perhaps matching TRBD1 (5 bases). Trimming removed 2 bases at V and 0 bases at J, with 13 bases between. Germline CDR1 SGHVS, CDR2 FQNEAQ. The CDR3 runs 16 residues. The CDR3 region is CASSLRGKGLNTEAFF. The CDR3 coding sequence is TGTGCCAGCAGCTTAAGGGGAAAGGGGTTGAACACTGAAGCTTTCTTT.

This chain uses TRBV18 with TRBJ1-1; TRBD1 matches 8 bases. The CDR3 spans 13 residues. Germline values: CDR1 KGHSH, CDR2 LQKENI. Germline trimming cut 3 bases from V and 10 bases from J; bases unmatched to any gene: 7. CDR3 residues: CASSPTDRVRAFF. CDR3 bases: TGTGCCAGCTCACCTACGGACAGGGTGAGAGCTTTCTTT.

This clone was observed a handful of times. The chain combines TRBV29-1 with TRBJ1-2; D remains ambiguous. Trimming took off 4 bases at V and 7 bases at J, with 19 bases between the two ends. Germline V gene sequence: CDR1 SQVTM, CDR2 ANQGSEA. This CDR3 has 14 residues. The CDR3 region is CSVVPSPLTGGYTF. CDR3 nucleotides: TGCAGCGTTGTGCCCAGCCCTCTGACGGGTGGCTACACCTTC.

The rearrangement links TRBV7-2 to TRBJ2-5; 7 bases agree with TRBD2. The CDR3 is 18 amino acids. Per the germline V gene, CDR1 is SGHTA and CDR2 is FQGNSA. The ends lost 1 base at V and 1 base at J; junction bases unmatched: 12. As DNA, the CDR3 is TGTGCCAGCAGCTTAGACGATAAACGGGGGGAACTCCAAGAGACCCAGTACTTC. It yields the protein CASSLDDKRGELQETQYF. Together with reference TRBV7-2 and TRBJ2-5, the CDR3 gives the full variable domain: GAGVSQSPSNKVTEKGKDVELRCDPISGHTALYWYRQSLGQGLEFLIYFQGNSAPDKSGLPSDRFSAERTGGSVSTLTIQRTQQEDSAVYLCASSLDDKRGELQETQYFGPGTRLLVL.

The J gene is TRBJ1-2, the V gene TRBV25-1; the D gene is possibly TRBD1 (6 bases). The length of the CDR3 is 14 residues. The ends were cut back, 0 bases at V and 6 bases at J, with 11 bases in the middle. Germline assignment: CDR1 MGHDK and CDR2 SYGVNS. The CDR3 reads CASSEYAGADGYTF. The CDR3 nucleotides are TGTGCCAGCAGTGAATATGCAGGGGCAGATGGCTACACCTTC.

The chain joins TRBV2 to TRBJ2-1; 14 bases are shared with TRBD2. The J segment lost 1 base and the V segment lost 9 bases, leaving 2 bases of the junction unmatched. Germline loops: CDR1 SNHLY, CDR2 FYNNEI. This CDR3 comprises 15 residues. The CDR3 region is CASGLAGGSYNEQFF. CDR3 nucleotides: TGTGCCAGTGGACTAGCGGGGGGATCCTACAATGAGCAGTTCTTC.

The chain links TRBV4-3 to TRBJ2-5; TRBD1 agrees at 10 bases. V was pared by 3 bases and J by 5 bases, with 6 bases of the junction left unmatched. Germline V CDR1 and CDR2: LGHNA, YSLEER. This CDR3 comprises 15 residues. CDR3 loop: CASSHPTGGEETQYF. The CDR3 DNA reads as TGCGCCAGCAGCCACCCGACAGGGGGCGAGGAGACCCAGTACTTC.

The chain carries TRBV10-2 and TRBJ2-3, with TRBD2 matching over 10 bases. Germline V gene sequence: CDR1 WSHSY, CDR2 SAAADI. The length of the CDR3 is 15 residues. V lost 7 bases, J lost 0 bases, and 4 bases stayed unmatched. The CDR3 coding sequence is TGCGCCAGCATTAGCGGGGGGACTAGCACAGATACGCAGTATTTT. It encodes CASISGGTSTDTQYF.

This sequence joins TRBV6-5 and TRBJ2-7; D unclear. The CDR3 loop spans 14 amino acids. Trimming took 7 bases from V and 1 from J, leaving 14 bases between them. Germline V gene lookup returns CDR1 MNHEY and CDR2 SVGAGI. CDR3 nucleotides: TGTGCCAGCAACCCGGGTCACCCTTCCTACGAGCAGTACTTC. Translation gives CASNPGHPSYEQYF.

Here the CDR3 DNA reads TGTGCCAGCAGGCGAGGCATATCTGGGGCCAACGTCCTGACTTTC. Translation: CASRRGISGANVLTF. The genes are TRBV7-2 and TRBJ2-6; D uncertain. The CDR3 sequence is 15 residues long. Per the germline V gene, CDR1 is SGHTA and CDR2 is FQGNSA. V lost 6 bases and J lost 1, with 10 bases in between.

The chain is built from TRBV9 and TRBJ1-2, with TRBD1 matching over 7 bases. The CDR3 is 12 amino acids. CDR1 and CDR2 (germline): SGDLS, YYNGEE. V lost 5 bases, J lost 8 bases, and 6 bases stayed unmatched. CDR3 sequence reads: CASSEGGWGYTF. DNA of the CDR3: TGTGCCAGCAGTGAAGGGGGCTGGGGCTACACCTTC.

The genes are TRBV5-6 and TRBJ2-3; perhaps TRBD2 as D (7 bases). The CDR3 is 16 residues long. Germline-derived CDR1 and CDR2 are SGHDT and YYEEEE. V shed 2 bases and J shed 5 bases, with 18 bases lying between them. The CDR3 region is CASSLVWRGGRDTQYF. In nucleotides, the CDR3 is TGTGCCAGCAGCTTAGTCTGGAGGGGGGGCCGAGATACGCAGTATTTT.

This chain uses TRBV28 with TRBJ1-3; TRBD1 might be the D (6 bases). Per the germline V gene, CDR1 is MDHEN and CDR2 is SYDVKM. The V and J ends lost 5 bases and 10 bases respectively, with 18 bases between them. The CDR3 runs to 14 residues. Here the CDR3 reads CASSRGRGKSTIYF. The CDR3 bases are TGTGCCAGCAGTAGGGGCAGGGGAAAGAGTACCATATATTTT. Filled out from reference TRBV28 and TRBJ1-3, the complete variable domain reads DVKVTQSSRYLVKRTGEKVFLECVQDMDHENMFWYRQDPGLGLRLIYFSYDVKMKEKGDIPEGYSVSREKKERFSLILESASTNQTSMYLCASSRGRGKSTIYFGEGSWLTVV.

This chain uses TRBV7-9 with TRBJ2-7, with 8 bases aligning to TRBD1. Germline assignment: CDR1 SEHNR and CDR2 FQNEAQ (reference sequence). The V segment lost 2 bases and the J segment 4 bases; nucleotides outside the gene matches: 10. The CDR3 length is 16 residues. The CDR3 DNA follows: TGTGCCAGCAGCTTATCAGGGGGTCACAGGGGGTACGAGCAGTACTTC. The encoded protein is CASSLSGGHRGYEQYF. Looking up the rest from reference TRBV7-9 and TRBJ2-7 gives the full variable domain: DTGVSQNPRHKITKRGQNVTFRCDPISEHNRLYWYRQTLGQGPEFLTYFQNEAQLEKSRLLSDRFSAERPKGSFSTLEIQRTEQGDSAMYLCASSLSGGHRGYEQYFGPGTRLTVT.

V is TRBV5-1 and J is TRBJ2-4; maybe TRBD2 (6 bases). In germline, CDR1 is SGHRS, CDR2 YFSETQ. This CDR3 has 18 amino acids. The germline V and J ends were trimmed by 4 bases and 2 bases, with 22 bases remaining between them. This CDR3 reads CASSIPVGVGTSKNIQYF. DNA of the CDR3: TGCGCCAGCAGCATACCGGTGGGGGTAGGGACTTCCAAAAACATTCAGTACTTC.

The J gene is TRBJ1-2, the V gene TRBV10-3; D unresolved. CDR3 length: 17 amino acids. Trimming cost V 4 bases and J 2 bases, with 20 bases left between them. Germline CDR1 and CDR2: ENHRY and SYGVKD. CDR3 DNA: TGTGCCATCAGTGGACATAATATCCTTCCGCTCAACTATGGCTACACCTTC. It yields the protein CAISGHNILPLNYGYTF.

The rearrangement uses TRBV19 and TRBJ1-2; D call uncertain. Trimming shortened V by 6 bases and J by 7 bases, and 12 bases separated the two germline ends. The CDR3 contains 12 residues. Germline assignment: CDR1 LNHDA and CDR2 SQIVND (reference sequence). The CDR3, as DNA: TGTGCCAGTAGACCCCGGGATTCTGGCTACACCTTC. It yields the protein CASRPRDSGYTF.

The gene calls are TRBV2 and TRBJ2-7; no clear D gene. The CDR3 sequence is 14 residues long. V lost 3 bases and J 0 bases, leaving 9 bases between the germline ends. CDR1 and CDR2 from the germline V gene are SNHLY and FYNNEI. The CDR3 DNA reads TGTGCCAGCAGTGAGGTCCGGAGCTCCTACGAGCAGTACTTC. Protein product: CASSEVRSSYEQYF.